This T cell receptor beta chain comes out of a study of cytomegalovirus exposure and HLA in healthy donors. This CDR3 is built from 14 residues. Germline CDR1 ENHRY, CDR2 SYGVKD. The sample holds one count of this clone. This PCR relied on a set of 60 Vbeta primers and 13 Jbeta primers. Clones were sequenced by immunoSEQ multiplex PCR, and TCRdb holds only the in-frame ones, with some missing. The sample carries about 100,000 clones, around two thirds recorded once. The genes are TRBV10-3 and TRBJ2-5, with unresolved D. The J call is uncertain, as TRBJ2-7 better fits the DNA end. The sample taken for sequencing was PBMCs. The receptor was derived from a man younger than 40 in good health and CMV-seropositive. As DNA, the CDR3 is TGTGCCATCAGCCCTGGCCGAGGCCCCTACGAGCAGTACTTC. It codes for CAISPGRGPYEQYF.